A single T cell receptor beta chain is shown here with its context. The target antigen is unknown. The data derive from a study of long-term antiretroviral therapy in people with HIV. Study-level findings and limits: Researchers lacked any data on ART adherence, viral resistance or therapy changes. Clones that expanded before ART (that is, prior to treatment) dominated the repertoire at all time points.

With survey level as its setting, the immunoSEQ assay was v3.0. Repertoires were generated with immunoSEQ multiplex PCR, while TCRdb's copy carries only in-frame clones and drops some. The sample holds over 25,000 clones; over 90% are singletons and the top ten take over 9%. The CDR3 extends over 13 amino acids. The V and J ends lost 6 bases and 6 bases respectively, with 12 bases between them. Germline CDR1 reads MGHRA; CDR2 reads YSYEKL. This rearrangement joins TRBV4-1 to TRBJ2-1; TRBD2 is a possible D gene (6 bases). This sample comprised unsorted PBMCs, obtained 6.2 years after starting antiretroviral therapy. The TCR comes from a man aged 40-50 years with HIV. The CDR3 loop is CASSFREPNEQFF. CDR3 coding DNA: TGCGCCAGCAGTTTTCGGGAGCCCAATGAGCAGTTCTTC.